The clone carrying this T cell receptor (beta chain) is medium-sized (0.01 to 0.1%) in the sample. Its antigen is not identified. Around 0.5 ug RNA was reverse transcribed with alpha and beta constant-region primers. Each of the alpha and beta chains got its own library through chain-specific third strand synthesis with indices. Second strand DNA was synthesized using a primer at the SP2 site. TCRdb recomputed calls from the 5' RACE reads with MiXCR, one row per CDR3 protein. The repertoire holds about 7,800 distinct CDR3 sequences, with 5% to 6.5% as singletons. The entry originates in a study of HIV-infected patients and healthy controls. Study-level results: CDR3 sharing between individuals was lower in HIV-infected patients than in healthy controls.

The repertoire came from unfractionated whole blood and reflected all unsorted peripheral T cells. CDR1 and CDR2 (germline): MNHNS, SASEGT. The CDR3 is 14 residues long. Trimming left V 2 bases short and J 4 bases short, with 9 bases between. The V gene is TRBV6-1, the J gene TRBJ1-5; D is undetermined. The sequence came from an adult with HIV infection. The sample consisted of blood, taken before antiretroviral therapy. CDR3 in amino acids: CASSEYRLNQPQHF. The CDR3 region has the DNA TGTGCCAGCAGTGAATATAGGTTAAATCAGCCCCAGCATTTT.